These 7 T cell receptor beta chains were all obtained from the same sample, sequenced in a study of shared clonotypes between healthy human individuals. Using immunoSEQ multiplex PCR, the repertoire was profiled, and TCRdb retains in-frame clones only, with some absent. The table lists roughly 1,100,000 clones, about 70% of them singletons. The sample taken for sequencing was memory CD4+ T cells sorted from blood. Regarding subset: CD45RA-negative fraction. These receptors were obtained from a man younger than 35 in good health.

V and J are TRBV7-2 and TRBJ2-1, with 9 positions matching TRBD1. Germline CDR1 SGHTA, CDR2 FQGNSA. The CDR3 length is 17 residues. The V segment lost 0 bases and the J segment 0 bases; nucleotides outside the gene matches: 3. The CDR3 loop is CASSLAGTGSSYNEQFF. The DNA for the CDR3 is TGTGCCAGCAGCTTAGCGGGGACAGGGAGCTCCTACAATGAGCAGTTCTTC.

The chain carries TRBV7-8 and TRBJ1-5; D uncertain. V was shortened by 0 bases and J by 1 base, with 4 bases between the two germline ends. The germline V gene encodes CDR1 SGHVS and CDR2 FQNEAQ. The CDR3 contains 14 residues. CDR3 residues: CASSLAASNQPQHF. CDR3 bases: TGTGCCAGCAGCTTAGCCGCCAGCAATCAGCCCCAGCATTTT.

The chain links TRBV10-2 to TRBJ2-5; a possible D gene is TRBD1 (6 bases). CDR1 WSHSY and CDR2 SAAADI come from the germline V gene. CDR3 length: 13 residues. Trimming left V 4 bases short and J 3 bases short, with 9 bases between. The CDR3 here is CASSVRGKETQYF. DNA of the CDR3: TGCGCCAGCAGTGTCAGGGGTAAAGAGACCCAGTACTTC.

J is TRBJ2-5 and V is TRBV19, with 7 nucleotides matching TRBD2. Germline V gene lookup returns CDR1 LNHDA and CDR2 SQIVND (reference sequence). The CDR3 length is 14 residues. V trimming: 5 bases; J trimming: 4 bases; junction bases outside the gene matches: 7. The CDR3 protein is CASSVGSGGETQYF. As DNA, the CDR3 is TGTGCCAGTAGTGTTGGGTCGGGGGGAGAGACCCAGTACTTC.

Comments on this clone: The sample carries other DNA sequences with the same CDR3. The CDR3 nucleotides are TGCGCCAGCAGGCCGGGACAGGGTAGCTCCTACGAGCAGTACTTC. Translation gives CASRPGQGSSYEQYF. The chain employs TRBV5-1 and TRBJ2-7; 9 bases are a match to TRBD1. V lost 5 bases to trimming and J lost 0 bases; unmatched junction nucleotides: 6. Germline values: CDR1 SGHRS, CDR2 YFSETQ. The CDR3 spans 15 residues.

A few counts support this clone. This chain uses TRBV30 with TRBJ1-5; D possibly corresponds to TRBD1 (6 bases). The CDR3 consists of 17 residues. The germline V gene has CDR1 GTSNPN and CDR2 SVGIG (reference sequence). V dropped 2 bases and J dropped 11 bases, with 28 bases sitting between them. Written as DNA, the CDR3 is TGTGCCTGGAGTCCCCCGCGGGGGGCACCTTGGGGATCAGCCCAGCATTTT. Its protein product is CAWSPPRGAPWGSAQHF.

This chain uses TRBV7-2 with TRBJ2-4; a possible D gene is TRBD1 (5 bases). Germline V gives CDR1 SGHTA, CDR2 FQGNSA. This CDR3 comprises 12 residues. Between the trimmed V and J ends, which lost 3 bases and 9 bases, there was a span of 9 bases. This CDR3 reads CASSLQGIIQYF. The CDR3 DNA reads TGTGCCAGCAGCTTGCAGGGAATCATTCAGTACTTC.